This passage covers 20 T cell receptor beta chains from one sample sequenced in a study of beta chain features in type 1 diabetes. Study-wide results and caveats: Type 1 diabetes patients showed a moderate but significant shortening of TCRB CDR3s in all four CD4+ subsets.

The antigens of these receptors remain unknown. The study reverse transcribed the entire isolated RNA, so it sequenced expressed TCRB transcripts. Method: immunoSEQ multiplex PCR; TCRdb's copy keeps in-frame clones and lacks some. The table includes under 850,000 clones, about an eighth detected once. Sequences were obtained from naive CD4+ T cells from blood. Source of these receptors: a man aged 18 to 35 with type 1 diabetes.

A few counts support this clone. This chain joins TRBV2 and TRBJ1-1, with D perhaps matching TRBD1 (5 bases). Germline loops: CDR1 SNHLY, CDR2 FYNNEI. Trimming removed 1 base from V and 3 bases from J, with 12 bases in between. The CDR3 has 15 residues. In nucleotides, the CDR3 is TGTGCCAGCAGTGAAGGGTCAGCCAGGGACACTGAAGCTTTCTTT. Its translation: CASSEGSARDTEAFF.

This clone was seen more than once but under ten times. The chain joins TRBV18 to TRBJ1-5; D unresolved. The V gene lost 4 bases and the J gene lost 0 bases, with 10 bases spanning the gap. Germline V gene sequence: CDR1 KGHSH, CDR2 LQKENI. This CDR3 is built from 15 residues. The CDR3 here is CASSLSDGSNQPQHF. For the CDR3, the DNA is TGTGCCAGCTCACTCTCGGACGGTAGCAATCAGCCCCAGCATTTT.

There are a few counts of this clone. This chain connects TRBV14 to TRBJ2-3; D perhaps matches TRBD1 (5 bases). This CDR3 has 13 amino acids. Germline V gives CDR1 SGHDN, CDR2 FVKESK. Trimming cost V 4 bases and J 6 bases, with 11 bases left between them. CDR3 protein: CASSRPTVDTQYF. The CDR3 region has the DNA TGTGCCAGCAGCCGCCCGACAGTGGATACGCAGTATTTT.

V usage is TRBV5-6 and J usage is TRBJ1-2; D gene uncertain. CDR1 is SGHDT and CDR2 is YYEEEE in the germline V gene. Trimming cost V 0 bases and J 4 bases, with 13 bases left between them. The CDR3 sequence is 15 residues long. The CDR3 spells CASSLASGSSYGYTF. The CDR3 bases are TGTGCCAGCAGCTTGGCATCTGGGAGCAGCTATGGCTACACCTTC. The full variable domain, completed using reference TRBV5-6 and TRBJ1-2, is DAGVTQSPTHLIKTRGQQVTLRCSPKSGHDTVSWYQQALGQGPQFIFQYYEEEERQRGNFPDRFSGHQFPNYSSELNVNALLLGDSALYLCASSLASGSSYGYTFGSGTRLTVV.

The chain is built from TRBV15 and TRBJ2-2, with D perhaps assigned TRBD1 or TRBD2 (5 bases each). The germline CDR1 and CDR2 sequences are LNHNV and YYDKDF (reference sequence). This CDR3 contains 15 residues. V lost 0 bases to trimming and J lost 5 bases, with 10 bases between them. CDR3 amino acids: CATSRDLWGTGELFF. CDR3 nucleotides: TGTGCCACCAGCAGAGATCTCTGGGGGACCGGGGAGCTGTTTTTT.

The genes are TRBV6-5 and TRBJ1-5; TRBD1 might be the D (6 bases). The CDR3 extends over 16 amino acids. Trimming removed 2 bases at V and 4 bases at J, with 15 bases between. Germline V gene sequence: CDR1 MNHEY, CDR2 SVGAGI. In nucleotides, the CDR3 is TGTGCCAGCAGTTACGGGGCTACAGGGTTAAATCAGCCCCAGCATTTT. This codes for CASSYGATGLNQPQHF.

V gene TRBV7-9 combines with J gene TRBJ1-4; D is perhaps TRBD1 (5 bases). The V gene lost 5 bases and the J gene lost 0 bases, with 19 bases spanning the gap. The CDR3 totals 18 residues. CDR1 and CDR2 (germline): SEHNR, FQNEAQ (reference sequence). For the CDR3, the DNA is TGTGCCAGCAGCATCAGGGACTTAATTTTACCAACTAATGAAAAACTGTTTTTT. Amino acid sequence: CASSIRDLILPTNEKLFF.

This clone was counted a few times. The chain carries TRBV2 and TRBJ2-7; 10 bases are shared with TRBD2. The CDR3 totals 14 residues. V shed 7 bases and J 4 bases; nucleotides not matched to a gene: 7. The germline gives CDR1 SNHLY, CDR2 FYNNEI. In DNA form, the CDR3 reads TGTGCCAGCACCGGTAGCGGGGGGCCTTACGAGCAGTACTTC. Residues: CASTGSGGPYEQYF.

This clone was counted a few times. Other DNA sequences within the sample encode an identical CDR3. CDR3 in amino acids: CASSLGQGGTDTQYF. Here the CDR3 DNA reads TGCGCCAGCAGCCTCGGACAGGGGGGCACAGATACGCAGTATTTT. This chain connects TRBV5-1 to TRBJ2-3, with TRBD1 identical over 10 bases. Germline loops: CDR1 SGHRS, CDR2 YFSETQ. V dropped 4 bases and J dropped 1; count of bases not matched to a gene: 3. The CDR3 has 15 amino acids.

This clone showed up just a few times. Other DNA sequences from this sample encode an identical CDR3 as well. This CDR3 is CAWSPGGQPQHF. DNA of the CDR3: TGTGCCTGGTCTCCGGGGGGTCAGCCCCAGCATTTT. The chain has TRBV30 and TRBJ1-5; weak D call: TRBD1 (5 bases). CDR1 GTSNPN and CDR2 SVGIG come from the germline V gene (reference sequence). V lost 5 bases and J 6 bases, leaving 11 bases between the germline ends. CDR3 length: 12 amino acids.

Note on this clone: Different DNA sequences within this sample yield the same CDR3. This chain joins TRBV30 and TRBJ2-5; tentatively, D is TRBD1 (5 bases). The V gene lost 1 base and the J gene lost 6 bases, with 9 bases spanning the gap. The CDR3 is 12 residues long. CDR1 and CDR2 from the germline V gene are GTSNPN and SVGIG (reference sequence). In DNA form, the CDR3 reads TGTGCCTGGAGTGGGGGCGGTAAGACCCAGTACTTC. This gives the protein CAWSGGGKTQYF.

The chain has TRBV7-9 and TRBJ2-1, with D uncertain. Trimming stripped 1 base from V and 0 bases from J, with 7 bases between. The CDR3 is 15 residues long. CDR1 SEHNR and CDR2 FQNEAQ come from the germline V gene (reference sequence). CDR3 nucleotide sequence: TGTGCCAGCAGCTTAGGGGCTTACTCCTACAATGAGCAGTTCTTC. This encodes CASSLGAYSYNEQFF.

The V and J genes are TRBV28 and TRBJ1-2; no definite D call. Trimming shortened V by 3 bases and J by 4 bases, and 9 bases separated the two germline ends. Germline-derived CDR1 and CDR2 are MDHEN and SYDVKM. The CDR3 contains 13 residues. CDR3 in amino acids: CASSFGQTYGYTF. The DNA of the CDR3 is TGTGCCAGCAGTTTTGGTCAGACCTATGGCTACACCTTC.

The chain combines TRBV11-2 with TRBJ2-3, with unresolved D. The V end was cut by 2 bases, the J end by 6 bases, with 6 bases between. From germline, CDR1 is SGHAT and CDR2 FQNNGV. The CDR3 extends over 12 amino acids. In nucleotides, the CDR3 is TGTGCCAGCAGCTTACTGGCGGATACGCAGTATTTT. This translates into CASSLLADTQYF.

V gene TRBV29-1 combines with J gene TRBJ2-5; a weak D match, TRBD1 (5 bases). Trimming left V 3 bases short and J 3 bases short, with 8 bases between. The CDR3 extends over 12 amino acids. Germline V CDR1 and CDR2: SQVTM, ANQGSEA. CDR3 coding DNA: TGCAGCGTTGAGCCCAGGGAAGAGACCCAGTACTTC. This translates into CSVEPREETQYF.

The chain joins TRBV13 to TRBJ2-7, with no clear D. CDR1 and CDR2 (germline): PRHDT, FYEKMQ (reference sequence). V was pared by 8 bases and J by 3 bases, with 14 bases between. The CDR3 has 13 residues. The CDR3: CASQFIGDYEQYF. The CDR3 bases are TGTGCCAGCCAGTTTATAGGAGACTACGAGCAGTACTTC.

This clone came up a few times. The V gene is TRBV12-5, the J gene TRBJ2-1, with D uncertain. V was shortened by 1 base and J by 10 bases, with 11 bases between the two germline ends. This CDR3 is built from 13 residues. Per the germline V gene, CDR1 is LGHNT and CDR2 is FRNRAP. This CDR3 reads CASGLGEAREQFF. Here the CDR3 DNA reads TGTGCTAGTGGTTTGGGAGAAGCGCGGGAGCAGTTCTTC.

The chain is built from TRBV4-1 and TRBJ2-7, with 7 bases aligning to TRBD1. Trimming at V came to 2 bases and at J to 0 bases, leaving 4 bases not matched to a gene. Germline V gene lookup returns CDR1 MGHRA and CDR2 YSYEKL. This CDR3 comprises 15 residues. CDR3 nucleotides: TGCGCCAGCAGCCAACCTAGGGACAGCTCCTACGAGCAGTACTTC. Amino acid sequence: CASSQPRDSSYEQYF.

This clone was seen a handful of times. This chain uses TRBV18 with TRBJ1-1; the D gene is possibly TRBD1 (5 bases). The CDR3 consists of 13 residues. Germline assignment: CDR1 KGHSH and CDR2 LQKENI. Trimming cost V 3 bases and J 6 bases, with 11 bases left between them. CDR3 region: CASSPQGGPEAFF. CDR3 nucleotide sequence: TGTGCCAGCTCACCTCAGGGCGGACCTGAAGCTTTCTTT.

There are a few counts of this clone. DNA of the CDR3: TGTGCCAGCAGTCCCCAAGATTATGGCTACACCTTC. Amino acid sequence: CASSPQDYGYTF. The chain couples TRBV2 to TRBJ1-2; D gene ambiguous. Germline assignment: CDR1 SNHLY and CDR2 FYNNEI. This CDR3 spans 12 amino acids. V shed 5 bases and J shed 5 bases, with 9 bases lying between them. The full variable domain, with the rest looked up from reference TRBV2 and TRBJ1-2, is EPEVTQTPSHQVTQMGQEVILRCVPISNHLYFYWYRQILGQKVEFLVSFYNNEISEKSEIFDDQFSVERPDGSNFTLKIRSTKLEDSAMYFCASSPQDYGYTFGSGTRLTVV.